These 31 T cell receptor beta chains came from one sample sequenced in a study of graft-versus-host responses after intestinal transplantation. Which antigens these TCRs recognize remains unknown. Measured with immunoSEQ multiplex PCR; TCRdb has only the in-frame clones, and not every one. There are about 50,000 clones in the sample; around 90% occur only once, and about 2.5% lies in the top ten. The sequencing here drew on unstimulated CD4+ T cells sorted from spleen or lymph node cells, taken before transplant. These TCRs come from a human donor who was the organ donor for an intestinal transplant.

The chain is built from TRBV6-5 and TRBJ2-3; 8 positions match TRBD2. This CDR3 is built from 14 residues. V shed 6 bases, J shed 4 bases, and the junction held 6 bases outside the gene matches. CDR1 is MNHEY and CDR2 is SVGAGI in the germline V gene. CDR3 in amino acids: CASSRGLAADTQYF. In nucleotides, the CDR3 is TGTGCCAGCAGCCGCGGACTAGCAGCAGATACGCAGTATTTT.

This sequence joins TRBV6-1 and TRBJ2-2; TRBD2 agrees at 7 bases. Germline lookup yields CDR1 MNHNS and CDR2 SASEGT. The length of the CDR3 is 19 residues. Trimming at V came to 0 bases and at J to 7 bases, leaving 17 bases not matched to a gene. Here the CDR3 reads CASSEALWVMAGVVGELFF. CDR3 bases: TGTGCCAGCAGTGAAGCGCTTTGGGTAATGGCGGGAGTGGTCGGGGAGCTGTTTTTT.

This clone was detected once. CDR3 in DNA: TGTGCCAGCAGCTTGGGGTTACGGGAGGGCCGCGGGGAGCTGTTTTTT. This codes for CASSLGLREGRGELFF. V usage is TRBV5-4 and J usage is TRBJ2-2; 8 positions agree with TRBD2. This CDR3 region has 16 residues. CDR1 SGHNT and CDR2 YYREEE come from the germline V gene (reference sequence). With 0 bases clipped from V and 7 bases from J, the junction kept 8 bases outside the gene matches.

This chain uses TRBV2 with TRBJ2-5; 13 positions agree with TRBD2. This CDR3 is 16 amino acids long. V gave up 4 bases and J gave up 4 bases; unmatched junction bases: 6. Looked up from germline, CDR1 is SNHLY and CDR2 is FYNNEI. The CDR3 DNA follows: TGTGCCAGCAGTGTAGGTTGGACTAGCGGGAGAGAGACCCAGTACTTC. Its protein is CASSVGWTSGRETQYF.

V and J are TRBV6-6 and TRBJ2-1, with 8 bases that match TRBD1. The CDR3 covers 14 residues. J gave up 6 bases and V 5 bases, and 6 bases lay outside the gene matches. Germline V gene data show CDR1 as MNHNY and CDR2 as SVGAGI (reference sequence). The CDR3, as DNA: TGTGCCAGCAGTCCCCGGACAGGGACCAATGAGCAGTTCTTC. It codes for CASSPRTGTNEQFF.

CDR3 protein: CASSSRGQDPYEQYF. The CDR3, as DNA: TGTGCCAGCAGCTCAAGGGGACAGGACCCCTACGAGCAGTACTTC. The chain is built from TRBV9 and TRBJ2-7; 8 bases line up with TRBD1. The length of the CDR3 is 15 residues. V dropped 4 bases and J dropped 2; count of bases not matched to a gene: 8. Germline V gene sequence: CDR1 SGDLS, CDR2 YYNGEE.

As to this clone: The sample has other DNA sequences that encode this CDR3 too. The chain recombines TRBV29-1 with TRBJ2-7; D is unclear. Germline CDR1 reads SQVTM; CDR2 reads ANQGSEA. There are 14 residues in the CDR3. Trimming removed 5 bases from V and 4 bases from J, with 18 bases in between. CDR3 loop: CSVTTDQSSYEQYF. In nucleotides, the CDR3 is TGCAGCGTTACGACCGACCAAAGCTCTTACGAGCAGTACTTC.

The rearrangement joins TRBV18 to TRBJ2-7; 9 bases match TRBD2. V gave up 2 bases and J gave up 8 bases; unmatched junction bases: 1. CDR1 KGHSH and CDR2 LQKENI come from the germline V gene. CDR3 length: 12 residues. The CDR3 loop is CASSPGTSQQYF. The CDR3 nucleotides read TGTGCCAGCTCACCAGGGACTAGCCAGCAGTACTTC.

The chain is built from TRBV28 and TRBJ2-7, with 11 bases fitting TRBD2. The CDR3 has 16 residues. CDR1 and CDR2 from the germline V gene are MDHEN and SYDVKM. V lost 1 base, J lost 5 bases, and 7 bases stayed unmatched. The CDR3 reads CASSLLGLAGGDEQYF. CDR3 coding DNA: TGTGCCAGCAGTTTATTAGGCCTAGCGGGGGGTGACGAGCAGTACTTC.

J is TRBJ2-3 and V is TRBV7-2; possible D gene TRBD2, 5 bases. Germline CDR1 is SGHTA and CDR2 is FQGNSA. V was trimmed by 2 bases and J by 4 bases, leaving 13 bases between them. This CDR3 comprises 15 residues. CDR3 in amino acids: CASSLSPSRSDTQYF. The CDR3 nucleotides are TGTGCCAGCAGCTTATCTCCTAGCCGGTCAGATACGCAGTATTTT.

The V call is TRBV19, the J call TRBJ1-5, with TRBD1 matching over 10 bases. The germline gives CDR1 LNHDA, CDR2 SQIVND (reference sequence). The CDR3 is 13 amino acids. V was clipped by 7 bases and J by 6 bases; unmatched bases: 3. CDR3 DNA sequence: TGTGCCAGTACGGGACAGGGGAGTCAGCCCCAGCATTTT. Residues: CASTGQGSQPQHF.

The genes are TRBV10-3 and TRBJ1-2, with 7 bases fitting TRBD1. V shed 1 base, J shed 12 bases, and the junction held 2 bases outside the gene matches. There are 11 residues in the CDR3. Germline V CDR1 and CDR2: ENHRY, SYGVKD. CDR3 bases: TGTGCCATCAGTGAGTTGGACAGGCACACCTTC. Its translation is CAISELDRHTF.

The chain uses TRBV6-1 and TRBJ2-7; the match to TRBD1 covers 8 bases. The CDR3 has 14 amino acids. Looked up from germline, CDR1 is MNHNS and CDR2 is SASEGT. V shed 3 bases, J shed 2 bases, and the junction held 3 bases outside the gene matches. The CDR3 loop is CASSEDRATYEQYF. CDR3 DNA sequence: TGTGCCAGCAGTGAGGACAGGGCAACCTACGAGCAGTACTTC.

The CDR3 sequence: CASSTSGRKETQYF. The CDR3 nucleotides are TGTGCCAGCAGCACTAGCGGGAGGAAAGAGACCCAGTACTTC. The V gene is TRBV7-2, the J gene TRBJ2-5, with 12 bases fitting TRBD2. CDR1 and CDR2 (germline): SGHTA, FQGNSA. V shed 5 bases, J shed 3 bases, and the junction held 1 base outside the gene matches. The CDR3 consists of 14 residues.

The V call is TRBV19, the J call TRBJ2-5; 14 bases align to TRBD2. Germline V lookup: CDR1 LNHDA, CDR2 SQIVND (reference sequence). The V segment lost 4 bases and the J segment 6 bases; nucleotides outside the gene matches: 10. The CDR3 has 17 residues. This CDR3 is CASSNGGGLAGVQTQYF. DNA of the CDR3: TGTGCCAGTAGTAATGGGGGGGGACTAGCGGGAGTACAGACCCAGTACTTC.

The CDR3: CASSKATGRDYEQYF. The CDR3 region has the DNA TGTGCCAGCAGTAAAGCAACAGGGAGGGACTACGAGCAGTACTTC. The chain carries TRBV11-2 and TRBJ2-7; D may be TRBD2 (7 bases). CDR3 length: 15 amino acids. Trimming stripped 6 bases from V and 3 bases from J, with 18 bases between. CDR1 and CDR2 from the germline V gene are SGHAT and FQNNGV.

V usage is TRBV6-6 and J usage is TRBJ2-7, with 8 bases aligning to TRBD1. Looked up from germline, CDR1 is MNHNY and CDR2 is SVGAGI (reference sequence). With V trimmed by 5 bases and J by 2 bases, 8 bases remained unmatched. The CDR3 runs 15 residues. The CDR3 loop reads CASSTPSTGAYEQYF. The CDR3 DNA reads as TGTGCCAGCAGTACACCTTCGACAGGGGCCTACGAGCAGTACTTC.

The chain recombines TRBV5-1 with TRBJ2-4; D possibly corresponds to TRBD2 (6 bases). The length of the CDR3 is 15 residues. Trimming removed 4 bases at V and 1 base at J, with 12 bases between. Looked up from germline, CDR1 is SGHRS and CDR2 is YFSETQ. The CDR3 sequence: CASSEEGVAKNIQYF. The CDR3 coding sequence is TGCGCCAGCAGCGAGGAGGGAGTTGCCAAAAACATTCAGTACTTC.

This sequence joins TRBV4-3 and TRBJ2-2; TRBD2 aligns across 13 bases. CDR1 is LGHNA and CDR2 is YSLEER in the germline V gene. The CDR3 length is 17 residues. Trimming took 1 base from V and 5 from J; bases not matched to a gene: 4. The DNA of the CDR3 is TGCGCCAGCAGCCAAGGGAGACTAGCGGGAGGAACCGGGGAGCTGTTTTTT. Translated, it gives CASSQGRLAGGTGELFF.

This clone was recorded only once. The J gene is TRBJ2-4, the V gene TRBV29-1; perhaps TRBD1 as D (5 bases). Germline V gene data show CDR1 as SQVTM and CDR2 as ANQGSEA. The V gene lost 7 bases and the J gene lost 0 bases, with 16 bases spanning the gap. The CDR3 totals 15 residues. CDR3 region: CSAAQVFLAKNIQYF. Here the CDR3 DNA reads TGCAGCGCCGCACAGGTTTTCCTAGCCAAAAACATTCAGTACTTC.

The V call is TRBV9, the J call TRBJ2-2; weak D call: TRBD1 (6 bases). V gave up 4 bases and J gave up 5 bases, with 18 bases separating them. Per germline, CDR1 SGDLS and CDR2 YYNGEE. The CDR3 contains 16 residues. The CDR3 nucleotides read TGTGCCAGCAGCCCGATGGGGGCTAGCAGGACCGGGGAGCTGTTTTTT. It translates to CASSPMGASRTGELFF.

This clone was seen more than once but under ten times. CDR3: CASSLDRGAEAFF. In DNA form, the CDR3 reads TGTGCCAGCAGTCTGGACAGGGGTGCTGAAGCTTTCTTT. V and J are TRBV28 and TRBJ1-1, with 9 positions matching TRBD1. Per the germline V gene, CDR1 is MDHEN and CDR2 is SYDVKM. The CDR3 runs to 13 residues. J lost 6 bases, V lost 5 bases, and 4 bases had no gene match.

The rearrangement joins TRBV6-5 to TRBJ2-1; 12 nucleotides match TRBD2. This CDR3 comprises 15 residues. CDR1 MNHEY and CDR2 SVGAGI come from the germline V gene. Germline trimming cut 5 bases from V and 6 bases from J; bases unmatched to any gene: 5. In DNA form, the CDR3 reads TGTGCCAGCAGTCAACTAGCGGGAGGTTTCAATGAGCAGTTCTTC. It encodes CASSQLAGGFNEQFF.

The chain combines TRBV7-2 with TRBJ2-1; the match to TRBD2 covers 8 bases. This CDR3 has 17 residues. The V segment lost 5 bases and the J segment 0 bases; nucleotides outside the gene matches: 9. Germline V lookup: CDR1 SGHTA, CDR2 FQGNSA. In DNA form, the CDR3 reads TGTGCCAGCAGCCTCACCTTAGCGGGACTCTCCTACAATGAGCAGTTCTTC. Amino acids: CASSLTLAGLSYNEQFF.

The chain uses TRBV27 and TRBJ2-5; TRBD2 aligns across 10 bases. Germline trimming cut 7 bases from V and 6 bases from J; bases unmatched to any gene: 17. From germline, CDR1 is MNHEY and CDR2 SMNVEV (reference sequence). The CDR3 is 17 residues long. The CDR3: CASTPLGASGSWKTQYF. The CDR3 nucleotides are TGTGCCAGCACCCCTCTTGGGGCTAGCGGGAGCTGGAAGACCCAGTACTTC.

J is TRBJ1-1 and V is TRBV27; D perhaps matches TRBD1 (5 bases). The CDR3 loop spans 15 amino acids. V gave up 6 bases and J gave up 1 base, with 15 bases separating them. The germline V gene encodes CDR1 MNHEY and CDR2 SMNVEV (reference sequence). The chain's CDR3 is CASSPRRTPNTEAFF. Here the CDR3 DNA reads TGTGCCAGCAGCCCGCGTCGGACACCGAACACTGAAGCTTTCTTT.

CDR3 DNA sequence: TGTGCCAGCAGCCTCAGGGTACCTGAAGCTTTCTTT. Its protein product is CASSLRVPEAFF. The genes are TRBV6-1 and TRBJ1-1; the D gene is possibly TRBD1 (5 bases). The CDR3 is made up of 12 amino acids. Trimming left V 6 bases short and J 6 bases short, with 11 bases between. Germline values: CDR1 MNHNS, CDR2 SASEGT.

The rearrangement links TRBV6-5 to TRBJ2-7; 7 bases line up with TRBD1. The V segment lost 6 bases and the J segment 3 bases; nucleotides outside the gene matches: 5. The CDR3 is 13 amino acids. The V gene's germline CDR1 is MNHEY and CDR2 SVGAGI. The CDR3 sequence: CASSRDSFYEQYF. The CDR3 DNA sequence: TGTGCCAGCAGCCGGGACAGCTTCTACGAGCAGTACTTC.

The chain carries TRBV25-1 and TRBJ2-1, with D hard to call. V was pared by 7 bases and J by 2 bases, with 15 bases between. This CDR3 contains 15 residues. Germline V CDR1 and CDR2: MGHDK, SYGVNS. The CDR3 region is CASTAGPFAYNEQFF. CDR3 in DNA: TGTGCCAGCACCGCAGGACCCTTCGCCTACAATGAGCAGTTCTTC.

The V gene is TRBV19, the J gene TRBJ1-2, with 7 bases fitting TRBD1. V shed 5 bases, J shed 5 bases, and the junction held 8 bases outside the gene matches. This CDR3 has 14 residues. CDR1 LNHDA and CDR2 SQIVND come from the germline V gene (reference sequence). The CDR3 sequence is CASSPGDSKYGYTF. CDR3 sequence (DNA): TGTGCCAGTAGTCCAGGGGACAGTAAATATGGCTACACCTTC.

This chain links TRBV19 with TRBJ2-1; D gene ambiguous. The V end was cut by 1 base, the J end by 0 bases, with 10 bases between. The CDR3 has 16 amino acids. Per the germline V gene, CDR1 is LNHDA and CDR2 is SQIVND (reference sequence). The CDR3: CASSIGGVSSYNEQFF. The CDR3 DNA reads TGTGCCAGTAGTATAGGTGGGGTCAGCTCCTACAATGAGCAGTTCTTC.